The next 14 T cell receptor beta chains were all read from a single sample in a study of T cells after yellow fever vaccination (dated 2019 in TCRdb). This sample's treatment or condition label indicates: live attenuated yellow fever vaccine strain. The library relied on 5' RACE. TCRdb names Illumina NovaSeq 6000 as the instrument used. TCRdb reran the public reads through fastp at Q25 and MiXCR, keeping productive beta chains. Duplicate CDR3 protein sequences are folded into a single record with the most common DNA and genes. The sample table contains some 320,000 distinct CDR3 sequences; only one count was recorded for over 3.5% of them. The ten largest clones take up approximately 19% of the sample. This specimen was PBMCs, taken 15 days after the yellow fever booster vaccination. These receptors were obtained from a man aged 18 to 30 who received the YFV17D yellow fever vaccine.

At least ten counts were recorded for this clonotype. The chain combines TRBV7-9 with TRBJ1-4; tentative D call: TRBD1 (5 bases). The CDR3 extends over 13 amino acids. The germline V gene has CDR1 SEHNR and CDR2 FQNEAQ (reference sequence). With 6 bases removed from V and 7 bases from J, the gap between germline ends came to 12 bases. This CDR3 is CASRRGEVEKLFF. CDR3 sequence (DNA): TGTGCCAGCAGGAGAGGGGAGGTTGAAAAACTGTTTTTT.

This clonotype was observed many times. The CDR3 nucleotides read TGTGCCAGCAGCTTCAGTGTTTTGGGGGAGCTGTTTTTT. Its translation is CASSFSVLGELFF. The chain joins TRBV7-2 to TRBJ2-2, with D uncertain. From germline, CDR1 is SGHTA and CDR2 FQGNSA. V was cut by 3 bases and J by 8 bases, with 10 bases left in between. This CDR3 region has 13 residues.

This clonotype has only a few counts. The gene calls are TRBV18 and TRBJ2-5; tentatively, D is TRBD1 (6 bases). With 2 bases removed from V and 5 bases from J, the gap between germline ends came to 18 bases. This CDR3 has 16 residues. CDR1 and CDR2 (germline): KGHSH, LQKENI. DNA for the CDR3: TGTGCCAGCTCACCAAAGTTCGAGACAAGGGGGGAGACCCAGTACTTC. This encodes CASSPKFETRGETQYF.

This clonotype appeared a few times. DNA for the CDR3: TGTGCCAGCAGCTTGCGGACTAGCGGGGAGAGCTCCTACAATGAGCAGTTCTTC. Its protein product is CASSLRTSGESSYNEQFF. V and J are TRBV7-2 and TRBJ2-1; 12 bases agree with TRBD2. Trimming at V came to 3 bases and at J to 0 bases, leaving 6 bases not matched to a gene. The length of the CDR3 is 18 residues. Germline CDR1 SGHTA, CDR2 FQGNSA.

The gene calls are TRBV24-1 and TRBJ2-5; 8 bases map to TRBD1. V dropped 7 bases and J dropped 4; count of bases not matched to a gene: 4. The CDR3 is 13 amino acids. Germline V CDR1 and CDR2: KGHDR, SFDVKD. Here the CDR3 DNA reads TGTGCCACCAGACAGGGGGATGGAGAGACCCAGTACTTC. Amino acid sequence: CATRQGDGETQYF.

This clonotype was seen only a few times. V is TRBV20-1 and J is TRBJ1-5, with 7 bases lining up with TRBD1. CDR3 length equals 14 residues. Trimming at V came to 6 bases and at J to 6 bases, leaving 11 bases not matched to a gene. The germline gives CDR1 DFQATT, CDR2 SNEGSKA (reference sequence). CDR3 DNA: TGCAGTGCCGCCCGACAGGGTGGGGGTCAGCCCCAGCATTTT. Translation: CSAARQGGGQPQHF.

The chain recombines TRBV3-1 with TRBJ1-1; 7 bases fit TRBD1. Germline loops: CDR1 LGHDT, CDR2 YNNKEL (reference sequence). V gave up 5 bases and J gave up 5 bases; unmatched junction bases: 8. This CDR3 is built from 14 residues. CDR3 sequence (DNA): TGTGCCAGCAGCGAACCGCACAGGGGTACTGAAGCTTTCTTT. Translated, it gives CASSEPHRGTEAFF.

This clonotype occurred a few times. This chain joins TRBV7-2 and TRBJ2-3; 7 positions agree with TRBD1. V shed 4 bases, J shed 1 base, and the junction held 5 bases outside the gene matches. CDR1 and CDR2 (germline): SGHTA, FQGNSA. The CDR3 runs 15 residues. The CDR3 coding sequence is TGTGCCAGCAGCTCGGACAGGATACGCACAGATACGCAGTATTTT. It yields the protein CASSSDRIRTDTQYF.

This clonotype was found many times. V and J are TRBV15 and TRBJ2-4, with 9 nucleotides matching TRBD2. The CDR3 has 20 amino acids. Germline V lookup: CDR1 LNHNV, CDR2 YYDKDF (reference sequence). V trimming: 1 base; J trimming: 0 bases; junction bases outside the gene matches: 13. As DNA, the CDR3 is TGTGCCACCAGCAGAGGGACTAGCGAAAACCCCTTATTAGCCAAAAACATTCAGTACTTC. It codes for CATSRGTSENPLLAKNIQYF.

The rearrangement uses TRBV20-1 and TRBJ1-5; D call uncertain. CDR1 DFQATT and CDR2 SNEGSKA come from the germline V gene (reference sequence). CDR3 length: 12 residues. The V end lost 3 bases, the J end lost 5 bases, and 8 bases lay between the germline ends. The CDR3 is CSARGVYQPQHF. DNA of the CDR3: TGCAGTGCTAGGGGAGTGTATCAGCCCCAGCATTTT.

This clonotype has just a few counts. The chain uses TRBV4-3 and TRBJ1-5; the match to TRBD1 covers 7 bases. J lost 6 bases, V lost 0 bases, and 11 bases had no gene match. The CDR3 contains 17 residues. Germline V gene data show CDR1 as LGHNA and CDR2 as YSLEER. The CDR3 sequence is CASSQDHRGGAGQPQHF. CDR3 DNA: TGCGCCAGCAGCCAAGATCACAGGGGAGGGGCGGGTCAGCCCCAGCATTTT.

The chain combines TRBV5-6 with TRBJ2-2, with no clear D. The CDR3 runs 15 residues. Per the germline V gene, CDR1 is SGHDT and CDR2 is YYEEEE. V was shortened by 4 bases and J by 4 bases, with 14 bases between the two germline ends. The CDR3 region is CASSAPPASTGELFF. CDR3 in DNA: TGTGCCAGCAGCGCCCCGCCCGCGAGCACCGGGGAGCTGTTTTTT. Combining the CDR3 with reference TRBV5-6 and TRBJ2-2 gives the whole variable domain DAGVTQSPTHLIKTRGQQVTLRCSPKSGHDTVSWYQQALGQGPQFIFQYYEEEERQRGNFPDRFSGHQFPNYSSELNVNALLLGDSALYLCASSAPPASTGELFFGEGSRLTVL.

In its sample, this clonotype was seen a few times. The rearrangement links TRBV13 to TRBJ1-5, with a tentative D call TRBD1 (6 bases). The CDR3 spans 16 residues. Trimming removed 0 bases from V and 1 base from J, with 10 bases in between. Germline V CDR1 and CDR2: PRHDT, FYEKMQ (reference sequence). The CDR3 here is CASSLGGRGSNQPQHF. In DNA form, the CDR3 reads TGTGCCAGCAGCTTAGGTGGCAGGGGAAGCAATCAGCCCCAGCATTTT.

This clonotype was seen many times. The V and J genes are TRBV4-3 and TRBJ2-4; no clear D. Germline lookup yields CDR1 LGHNA and CDR2 YSLEER. V was trimmed by 1 base and J by 0 bases, leaving 4 bases between them. This CDR3 is built from 14 residues. The CDR3: CASSQVIAKNIQYF. The CDR3 coding sequence is TGCGCCAGCAGCCAAGTGATAGCCAAAAACATTCAGTACTTC.